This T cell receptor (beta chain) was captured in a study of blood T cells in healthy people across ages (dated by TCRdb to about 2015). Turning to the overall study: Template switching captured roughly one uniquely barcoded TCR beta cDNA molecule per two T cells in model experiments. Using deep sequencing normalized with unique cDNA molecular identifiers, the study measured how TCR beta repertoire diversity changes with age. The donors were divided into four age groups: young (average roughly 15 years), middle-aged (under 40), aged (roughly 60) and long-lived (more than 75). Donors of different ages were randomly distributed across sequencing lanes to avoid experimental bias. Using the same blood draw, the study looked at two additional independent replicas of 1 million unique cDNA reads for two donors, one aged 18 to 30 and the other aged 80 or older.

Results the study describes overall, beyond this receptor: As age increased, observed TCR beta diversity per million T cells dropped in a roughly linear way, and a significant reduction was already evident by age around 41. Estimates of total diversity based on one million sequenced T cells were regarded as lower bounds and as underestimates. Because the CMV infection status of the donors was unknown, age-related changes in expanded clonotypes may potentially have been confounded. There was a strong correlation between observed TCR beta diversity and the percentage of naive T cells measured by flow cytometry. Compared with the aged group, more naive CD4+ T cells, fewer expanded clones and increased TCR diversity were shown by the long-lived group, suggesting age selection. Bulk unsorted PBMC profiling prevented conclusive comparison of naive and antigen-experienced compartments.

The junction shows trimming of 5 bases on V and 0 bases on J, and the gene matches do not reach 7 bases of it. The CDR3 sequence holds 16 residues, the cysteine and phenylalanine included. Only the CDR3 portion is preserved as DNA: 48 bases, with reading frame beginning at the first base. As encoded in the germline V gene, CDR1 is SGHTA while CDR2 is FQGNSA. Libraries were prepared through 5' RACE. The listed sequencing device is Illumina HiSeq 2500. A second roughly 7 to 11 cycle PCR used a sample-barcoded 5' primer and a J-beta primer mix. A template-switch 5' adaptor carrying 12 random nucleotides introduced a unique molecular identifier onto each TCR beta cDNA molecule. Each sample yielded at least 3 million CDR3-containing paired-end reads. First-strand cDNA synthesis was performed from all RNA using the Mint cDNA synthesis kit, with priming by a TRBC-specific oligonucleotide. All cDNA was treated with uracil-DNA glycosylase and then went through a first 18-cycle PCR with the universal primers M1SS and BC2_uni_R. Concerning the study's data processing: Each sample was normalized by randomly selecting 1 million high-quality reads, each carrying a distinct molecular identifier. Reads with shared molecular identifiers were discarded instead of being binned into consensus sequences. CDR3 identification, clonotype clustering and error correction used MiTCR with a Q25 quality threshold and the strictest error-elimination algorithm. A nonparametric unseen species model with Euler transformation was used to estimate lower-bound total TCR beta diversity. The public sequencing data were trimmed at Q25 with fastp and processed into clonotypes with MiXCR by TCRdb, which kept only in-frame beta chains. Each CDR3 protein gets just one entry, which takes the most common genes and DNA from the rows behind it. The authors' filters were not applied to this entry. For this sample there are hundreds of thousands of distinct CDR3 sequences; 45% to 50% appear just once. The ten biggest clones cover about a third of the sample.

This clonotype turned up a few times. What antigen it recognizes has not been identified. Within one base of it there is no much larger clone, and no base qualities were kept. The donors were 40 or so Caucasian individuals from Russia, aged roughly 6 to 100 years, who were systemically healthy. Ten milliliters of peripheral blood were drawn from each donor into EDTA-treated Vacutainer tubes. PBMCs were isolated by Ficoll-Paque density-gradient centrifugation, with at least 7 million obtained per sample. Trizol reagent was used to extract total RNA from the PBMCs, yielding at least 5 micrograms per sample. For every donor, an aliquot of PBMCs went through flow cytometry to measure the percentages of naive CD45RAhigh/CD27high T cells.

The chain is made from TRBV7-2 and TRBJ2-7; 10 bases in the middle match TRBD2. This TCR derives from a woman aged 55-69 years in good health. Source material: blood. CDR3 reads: CASSKDRTSGSYEQYF. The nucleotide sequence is TGTGCCAGCAGCAAAGACAGGACTAGCGGCTCCTACGAGCAGTACTTC.